This T cell receptor beta chain was recorded in a study of graft-versus-host responses after intestinal transplantation. Study outcomes and limitations: There were GvH clones found in recipient marrow, and some of them appeared first in ileum or blood.

Details on this clone: Its antigen is not known.

This CDR3 comprises 14 residues. V was cut by 4 bases and J by 2 bases, with 9 bases left in between. Germline V gene data show CDR1 as WNHNN and CDR2 as SYGVQD (reference sequence). Using immunoSEQ multiplex PCR, the repertoire was profiled, and TCRdb retains in-frame clones only, with some absent. Of approximately 86,000 clones listed, about nine tenths were seen once; the top ten hold over 0.095%. The sample in question was unstimulated CD4+ T cells sorted from spleen or lymph node cells, obtained before intestinal transplant. The receptor was isolated from a human donor who received an intestinal transplant. The genes are TRBV10-1 and TRBJ2-1, with D possibly matching TRBD2 (5 bases). The CDR3 protein is CASSGGLPYNEQFF. CDR3 coding DNA: TGCGCCAGCAGTGGCGGGCTGCCCTACAATGAGCAGTTCTTC.